This paragraph reports one T cell receptor (beta chain). Sequenced by immunoSEQ multiplex PCR; TCRdb stores in-frame clones only, minus some. The sample holds some 130,000 clones, roughly 90% seen once. The entry originates in a study of blood T cell repertoires in COVID-19. After removal of 6 bases from V and 1 base from J, the junction contained 9 bases not matched to a gene. From germline, CDR1 is LGHDT and CDR2 YNNKEL (reference sequence). The CDR3 totals 17 residues. Living in roughly 23 US areas, the participants were between 18 and 89 years of age. Cohort 3 recovered donors had two negative PCRs, clearance, or symptom resolution.

This sequence joins TRBV3-1 (or the pseudogene TRBV3-2) and TRBJ2-1, with 10 bases fitting TRBD2. The sample taken for sequencing was PBMCs or T cells enriched from blood (not recorded which). The receptor was isolated from a man in his fifties who had recovered from COVID-19. The CDR3 spells CASSGEREGLSYNEQFF. The CDR3 DNA is TGTGCCAGCAGTGGGGAGCGGGAGGGCCTATCCTACAATGAGCAGTTCTTC.